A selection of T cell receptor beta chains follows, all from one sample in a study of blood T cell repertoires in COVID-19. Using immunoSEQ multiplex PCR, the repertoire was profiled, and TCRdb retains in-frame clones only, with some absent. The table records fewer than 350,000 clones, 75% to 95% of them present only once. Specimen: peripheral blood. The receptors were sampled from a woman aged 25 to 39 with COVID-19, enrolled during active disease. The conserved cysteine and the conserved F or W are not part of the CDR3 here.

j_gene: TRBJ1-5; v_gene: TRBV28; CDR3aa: ASSFGTGRNQPQH
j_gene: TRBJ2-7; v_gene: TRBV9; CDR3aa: ASSVDGGSSYEQY
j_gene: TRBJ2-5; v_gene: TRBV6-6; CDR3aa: ASSYRQGSETQY
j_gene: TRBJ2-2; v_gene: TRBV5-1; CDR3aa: ASSLASGSGELF
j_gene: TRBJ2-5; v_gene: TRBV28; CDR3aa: ASSLISVGLKETQY
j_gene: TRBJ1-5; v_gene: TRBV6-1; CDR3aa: ASSEPGSNQPQH
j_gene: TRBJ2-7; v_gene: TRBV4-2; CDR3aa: ASSHPPGVTEEQY
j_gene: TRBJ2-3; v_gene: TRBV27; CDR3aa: ASSLWTGASTDTQY
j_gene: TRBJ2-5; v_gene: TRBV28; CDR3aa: ASTRGETQY
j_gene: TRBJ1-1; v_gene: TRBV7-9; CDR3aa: ASSPWTENTEAF
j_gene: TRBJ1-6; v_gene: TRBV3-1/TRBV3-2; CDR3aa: ASSQFPKQDDKSPLH
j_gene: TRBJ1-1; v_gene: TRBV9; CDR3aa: ASSPYRGPNLEAF
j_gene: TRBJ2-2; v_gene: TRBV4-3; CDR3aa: ASSQEGGREYRGGELF
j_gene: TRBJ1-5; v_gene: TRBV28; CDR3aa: ASRESRRRGGQPQH
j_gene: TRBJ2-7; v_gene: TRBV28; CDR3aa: ASSPSVAYEQY
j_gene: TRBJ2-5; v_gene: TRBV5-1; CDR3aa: ASSLAVGGGQETQY
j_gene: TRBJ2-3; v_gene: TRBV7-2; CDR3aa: ASSLYGSSGWADTQY
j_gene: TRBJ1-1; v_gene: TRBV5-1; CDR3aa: ASSLAGQFGAF
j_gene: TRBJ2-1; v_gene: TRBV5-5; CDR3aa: ASSVGTSSKYNEQF
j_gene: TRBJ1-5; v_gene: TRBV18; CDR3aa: ASSPGTGGRPQH
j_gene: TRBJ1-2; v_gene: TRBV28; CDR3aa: ASSLGGATNYGYT
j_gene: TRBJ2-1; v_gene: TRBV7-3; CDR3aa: ASSKATSGRNNEQF
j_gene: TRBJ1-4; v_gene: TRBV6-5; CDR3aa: ASSRGRSTNEKLF